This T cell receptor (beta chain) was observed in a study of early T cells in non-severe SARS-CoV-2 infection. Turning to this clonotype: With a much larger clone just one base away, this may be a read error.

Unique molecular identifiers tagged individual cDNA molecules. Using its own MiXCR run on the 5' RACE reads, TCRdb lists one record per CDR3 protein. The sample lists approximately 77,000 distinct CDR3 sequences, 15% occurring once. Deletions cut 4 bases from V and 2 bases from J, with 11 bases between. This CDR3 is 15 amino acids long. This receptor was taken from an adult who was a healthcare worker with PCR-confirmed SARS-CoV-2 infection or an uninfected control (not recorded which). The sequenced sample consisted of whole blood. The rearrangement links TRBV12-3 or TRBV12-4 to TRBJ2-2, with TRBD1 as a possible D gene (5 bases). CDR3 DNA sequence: TGTGCCAGCAGTTGGGGCACAAGAAACACCGGGGAGCTGTTTTTT. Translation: CASSWGTRNTGELFF.